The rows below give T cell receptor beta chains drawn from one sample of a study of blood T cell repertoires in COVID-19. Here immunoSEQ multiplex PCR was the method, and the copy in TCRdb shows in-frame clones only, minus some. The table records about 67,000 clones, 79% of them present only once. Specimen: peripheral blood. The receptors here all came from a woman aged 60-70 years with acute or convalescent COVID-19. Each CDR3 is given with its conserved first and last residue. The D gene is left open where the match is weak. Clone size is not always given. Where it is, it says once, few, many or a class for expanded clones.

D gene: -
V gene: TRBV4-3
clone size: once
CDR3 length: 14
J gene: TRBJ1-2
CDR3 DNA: TGCGCCAGCAGCCAAGGGGCCGAGTACTATGGCTACACCTTC
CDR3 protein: CASSQGAEYYGYTF

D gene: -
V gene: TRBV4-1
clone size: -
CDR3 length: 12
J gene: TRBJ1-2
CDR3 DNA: TGCGCCAGCAGCCAAAGGAGGGGAGGCTACACCTTC
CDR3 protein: CASSQRRGGYTF

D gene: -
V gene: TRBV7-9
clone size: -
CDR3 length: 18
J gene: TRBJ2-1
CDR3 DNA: TGTGCCAGCAGATCCCCGGACTCCACCCCGATAACTTACAATGAGCAGTTCTTC
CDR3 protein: CASRSPDSTPITYNEQFF

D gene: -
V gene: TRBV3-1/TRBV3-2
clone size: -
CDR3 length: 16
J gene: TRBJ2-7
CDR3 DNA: TGTGCCAGCAGCCAAGGGGTAGGGGCCATCTCCTCCGAGCAGTACTTC
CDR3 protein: CASSQGVGAISSEQYF

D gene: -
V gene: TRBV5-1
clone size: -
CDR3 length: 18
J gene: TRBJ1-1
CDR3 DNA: TGCGCCAGCAGCTTGGCCAGGGGCCACCGCGCGCCGAACACTGAAGCTTTCTTT
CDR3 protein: CASSLARGHRAPNTEAFF

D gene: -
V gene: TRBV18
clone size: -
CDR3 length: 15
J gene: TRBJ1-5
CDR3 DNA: TGTGCCAGCTCATCAGGGGCTCCAGACAATCAGCCCCAGCATTTT
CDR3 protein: CASSSGAPDNQPQHF

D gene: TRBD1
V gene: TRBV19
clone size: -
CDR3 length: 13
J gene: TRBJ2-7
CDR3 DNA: TGTGCCAGTACCGAACAGGGGTCCCACGAGCAGTACTTC
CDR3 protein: CASTEQGSHEQYF

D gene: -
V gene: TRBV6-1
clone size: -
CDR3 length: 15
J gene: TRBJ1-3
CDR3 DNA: TGTGCCAGCAGTGAAGCGAACAGGGTTGGAAACACCATATATTTT
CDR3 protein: CASSEANRVGNTIYF

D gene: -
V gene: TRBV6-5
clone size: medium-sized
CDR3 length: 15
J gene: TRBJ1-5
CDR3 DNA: TGTGCCAGCAGCCCAGCGGGATATAGCAATCAGCCCCAGCATTTT
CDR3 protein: CASSPAGYSNQPQHF

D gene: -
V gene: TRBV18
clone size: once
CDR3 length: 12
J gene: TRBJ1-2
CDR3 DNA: TGTGCCAGCTCTCAGGATTTCTATGGCTACACCTTC
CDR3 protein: CASSQDFYGYTF

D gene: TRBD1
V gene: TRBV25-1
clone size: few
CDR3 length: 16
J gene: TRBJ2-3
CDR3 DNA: TGTGCCAGCAGTGAATACAGGACAGGACGCACAGATACGCAGTATTTT
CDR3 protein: CASSEYRTGRTDTQYF

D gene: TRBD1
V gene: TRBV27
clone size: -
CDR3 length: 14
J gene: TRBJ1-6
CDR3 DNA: TGTGCCAGCAGTCCAACAGGGGGCTACTCACCCCTCCACTTT
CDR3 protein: CASSPTGGYSPLHF

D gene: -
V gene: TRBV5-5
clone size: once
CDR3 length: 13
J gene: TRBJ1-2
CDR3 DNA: TGTGCCAGCAGCTTCGTGACAGCCGGTGGCTACACCTTC
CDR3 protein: CASSFVTAGGYTF

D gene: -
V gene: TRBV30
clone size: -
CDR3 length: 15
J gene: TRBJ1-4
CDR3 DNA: TGTGCCTGGGGCCCGATCCGGGTCCACGTGGGAAAACTGTTTTTT
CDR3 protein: CAWGPIRVHVGKLFF

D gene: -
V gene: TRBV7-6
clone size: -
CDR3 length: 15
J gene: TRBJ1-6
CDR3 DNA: TGTGCCAGCAGCCGTACGGGACAACATTTTTCACCCCTCCACTTT
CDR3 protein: CASSRTGQHFSPLHF

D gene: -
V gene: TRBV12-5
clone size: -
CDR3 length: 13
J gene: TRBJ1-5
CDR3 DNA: TGTGCTAGTGGGCGGACAGAGGATCAGCCCCAGCATTTT
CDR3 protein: CASGRTEDQPQHF

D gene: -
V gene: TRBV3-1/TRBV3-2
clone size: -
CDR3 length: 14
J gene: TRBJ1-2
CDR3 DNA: TGTGCCAGCAGCCGGATTACAGGCGGCTATGGCTACACCTTC
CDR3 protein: CASSRITGGYGYTF

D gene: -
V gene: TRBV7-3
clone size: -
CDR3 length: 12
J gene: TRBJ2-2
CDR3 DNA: TGTGCCAGCAGCTCTAACACCGGGGAGCTGTTTTTT
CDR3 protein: CASSSNTGELFF

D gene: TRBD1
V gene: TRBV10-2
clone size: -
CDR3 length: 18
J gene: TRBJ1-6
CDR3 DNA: TGCGCCAGCAGTCCCACAGGGGGTCGGAGCTCCTATAATTCACCCCTCCACTTT
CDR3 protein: CASSPTGGRSSYNSPLHF

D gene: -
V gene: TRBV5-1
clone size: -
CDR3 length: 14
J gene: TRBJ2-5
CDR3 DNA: TGCGCCAGCAGCTTGGGACAGACGGAAGAGACCCAGTACTTC
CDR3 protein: CASSLGQTEETQYF

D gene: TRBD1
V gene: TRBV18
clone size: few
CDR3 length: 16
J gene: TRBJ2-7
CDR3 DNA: TGTGCCAGCTCGCATTATCAGGGGGCGCGTAGCTACGAGCAGTACTTC
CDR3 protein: CASSHYQGARSYEQYF

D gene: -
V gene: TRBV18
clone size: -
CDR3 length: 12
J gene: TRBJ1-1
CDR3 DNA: TGTGCCAGCTCACCACAAGGGGCCGAAGCTTTCTTT
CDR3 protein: CASSPQGAEAFF

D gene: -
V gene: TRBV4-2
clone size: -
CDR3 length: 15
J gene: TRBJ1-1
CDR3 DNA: TGTGCCAGCAGCCAATCAGCGCCTTCGAACACTGAAGCTTTCTTT
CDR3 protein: CASSQSAPSNTEAFF

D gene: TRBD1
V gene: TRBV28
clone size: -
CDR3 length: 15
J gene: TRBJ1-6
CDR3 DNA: TGTGCCAGCAGTTTAGGGGACAGGAATAATTCACCCCTCCACTTT
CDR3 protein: CASSLGDRNNSPLHF

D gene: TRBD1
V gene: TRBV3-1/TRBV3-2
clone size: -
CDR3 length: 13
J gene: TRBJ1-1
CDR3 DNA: TGTGCCAGCAGCCAGATGCAGGGGGCACCACCTTTCTTT
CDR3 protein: CASSQMQGAPPFF

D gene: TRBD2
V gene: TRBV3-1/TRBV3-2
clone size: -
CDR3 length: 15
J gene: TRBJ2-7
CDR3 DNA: TGTGCCAGCAGCCAAGGGACTAGCGGGGTCTACGAGCAGTACTTC
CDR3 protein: CASSQGTSGVYEQYF

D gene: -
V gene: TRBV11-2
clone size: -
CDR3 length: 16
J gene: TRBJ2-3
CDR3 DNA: TGTGCCAGCAGCTCACGATCTTTACCGACAGCCGATACGCAGTATTTT
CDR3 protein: CASSSRSLPTADTQYF

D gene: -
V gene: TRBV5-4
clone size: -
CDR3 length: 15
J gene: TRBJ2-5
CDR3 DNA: TGTGCCAGCAGCGACCTTATTGCGGGGGCCGAGACCCAGTACTTC
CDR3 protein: CASSDLIAGAETQYF

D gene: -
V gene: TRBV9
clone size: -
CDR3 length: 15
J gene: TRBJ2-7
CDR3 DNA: TGTGCCAGCAGCGCCGGGGTGGGGGCCTCCTACGAGCAGTACTTC
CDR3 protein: CASSAGVGASYEQYF

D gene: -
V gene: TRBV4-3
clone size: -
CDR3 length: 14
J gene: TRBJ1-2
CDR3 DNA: TGCGCCAGCAGCCAAAATTCGGGAGGTTATGGCTACACCTTC
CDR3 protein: CASSQNSGGYGYTF

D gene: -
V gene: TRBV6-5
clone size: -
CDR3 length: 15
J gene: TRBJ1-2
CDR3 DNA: TGTGCCAGCACGGTGGGAGGATACCTGAACTATGGCTACACCTTC
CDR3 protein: CASTVGGYLNYGYTF

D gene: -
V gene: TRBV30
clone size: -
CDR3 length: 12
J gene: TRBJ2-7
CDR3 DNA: TGTGCCTGGAATTGGGGAGACTACGAGCAGTACTTC
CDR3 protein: CAWNWGDYEQYF

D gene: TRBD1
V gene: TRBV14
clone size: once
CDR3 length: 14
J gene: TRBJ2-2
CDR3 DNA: TGTGCCAGCAGCCCGACAGGGCTTGGCGGGGAGCTGTTTTTT
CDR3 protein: CASSPTGLGGELFF

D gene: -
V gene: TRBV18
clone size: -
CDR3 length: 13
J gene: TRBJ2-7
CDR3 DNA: TGTGCCAGCTCACCACTGAGTTCCGGTGAGCAGTACTTC
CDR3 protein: CASSPLSSGEQYF

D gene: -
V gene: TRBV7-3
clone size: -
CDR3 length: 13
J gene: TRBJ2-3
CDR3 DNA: TGTGCCAGCAAGAAGACAGGCTCGCGGACGCAGTATTTT
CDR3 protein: CASKKTGSRTQYF

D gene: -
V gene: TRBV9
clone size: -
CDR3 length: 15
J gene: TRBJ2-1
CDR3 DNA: TGTGCCAGCAGCGTTACGACAGATTTCTACAATGAGCAGTTCTTC
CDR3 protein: CASSVTTDFYNEQFF

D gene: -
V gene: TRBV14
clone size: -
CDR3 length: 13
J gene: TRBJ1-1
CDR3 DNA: TGTGCCAGCAGCGTGGGACTTCGCACTGAAGCTTTCTTT
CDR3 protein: CASSVGLRTEAFF

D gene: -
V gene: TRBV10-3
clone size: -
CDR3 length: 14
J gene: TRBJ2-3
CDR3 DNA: TGTGCCACCGAGGGGGGGAGGGGTCCAGATACGCAGTATTTT
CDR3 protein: CATEGGRGPDTQYF

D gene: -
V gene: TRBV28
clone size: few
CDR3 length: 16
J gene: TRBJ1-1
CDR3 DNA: TGTGCCAGCAGGCCAGGGTACAGACAACTTAACACTGAAGCTTTCTTT
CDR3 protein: CASRPGYRQLNTEAFF

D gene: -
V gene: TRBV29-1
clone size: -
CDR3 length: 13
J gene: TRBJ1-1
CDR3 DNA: TGCAGCGTTCTAGACGTTTGGAACACTGAAGCTTTCTTT
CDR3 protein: CSVLDVWNTEAFF

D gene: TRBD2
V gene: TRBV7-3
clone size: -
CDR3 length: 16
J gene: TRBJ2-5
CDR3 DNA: TGTGCCAGCAGCTTTGGACTAGCGGGGGGCCAAGAGACCCAGTACTTC
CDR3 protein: CASSFGLAGGQETQYF

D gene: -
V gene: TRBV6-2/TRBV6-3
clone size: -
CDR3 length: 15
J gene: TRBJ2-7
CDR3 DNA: TGTGCCAGCAGTTCGTCCGCAGGGAAGATCCACGAGCAGTACTTC
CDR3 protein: CASSSSAGKIHEQYF

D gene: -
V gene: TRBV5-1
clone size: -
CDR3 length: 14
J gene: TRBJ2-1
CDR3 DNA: TGCGCCAGCAGCTTGGCGACAGCTAACAATGAGCAGTTCTTC
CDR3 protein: CASSLATANNEQFF

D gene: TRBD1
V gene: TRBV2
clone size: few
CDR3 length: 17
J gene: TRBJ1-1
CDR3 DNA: TGTGCCAGCGAGTGGCTCGGGACAGGGGCGCCCGACACTGAAGCTTTCTTT
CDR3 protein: CASEWLGTGAPDTEAFF

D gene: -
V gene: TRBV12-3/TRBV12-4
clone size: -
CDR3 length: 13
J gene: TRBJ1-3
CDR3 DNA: TGTGCCAGCACCCGGACACCAGGAAACACCATATATTTT
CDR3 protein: CASTRTPGNTIYF

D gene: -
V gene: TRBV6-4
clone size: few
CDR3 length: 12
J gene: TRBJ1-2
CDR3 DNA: TGTGCCATCCCGCCGGGAAGAGGCGGCTACACCTTC
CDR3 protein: CAIPPGRGGYTF

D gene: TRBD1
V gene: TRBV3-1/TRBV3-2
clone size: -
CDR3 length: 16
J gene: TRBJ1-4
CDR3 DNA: TGTGCCAGCCGGCGGGACAGGTCCACAGCAAATGAAAAACTGTTTTTT
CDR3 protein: CASRRDRSTANEKLFF

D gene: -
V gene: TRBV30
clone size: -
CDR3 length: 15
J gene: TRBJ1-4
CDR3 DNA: TGTGCCTGGAGTGTACGTCAGGGGCATAATGAAAAACTGTTTTTT
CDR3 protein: CAWSVRQGHNEKLFF

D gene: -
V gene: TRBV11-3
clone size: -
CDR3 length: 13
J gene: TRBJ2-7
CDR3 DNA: TGTGCCAGCAGCTTAGATGGAGGAGACGAGCAGTACTTC
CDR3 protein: CASSLDGGDEQYF

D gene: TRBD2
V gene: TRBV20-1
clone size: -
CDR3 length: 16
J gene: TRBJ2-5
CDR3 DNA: TGCAGTGCTAGTGGCACTAGCGGGGGGCCGGGAGAGACCCAGTACTTC
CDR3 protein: CSASGTSGGPGETQYF

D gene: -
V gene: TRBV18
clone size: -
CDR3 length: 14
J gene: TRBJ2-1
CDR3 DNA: TGTGCCAGCTCACCACCGGACAAGGGCGGTGAGCAGTTCTTC
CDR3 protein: CASSPPDKGGEQFF

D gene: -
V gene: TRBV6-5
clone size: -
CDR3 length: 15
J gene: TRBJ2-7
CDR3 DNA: TGTGCCAGCAGTTACCAGACAGCTAACTCCTACGAGCAGTACTTC
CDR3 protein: CASSYQTANSYEQYF

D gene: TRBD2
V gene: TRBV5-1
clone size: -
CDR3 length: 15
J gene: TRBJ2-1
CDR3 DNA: TGCGCCAGCAGCTTGGCTAGCGGGGCCTACAATGAGCAGTTCTTC
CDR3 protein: CASSLASGAYNEQFF

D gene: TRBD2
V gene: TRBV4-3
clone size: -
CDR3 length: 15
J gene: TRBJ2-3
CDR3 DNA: TGCGCCAGCAGCCAAGAGGGGCGGGAGACAGATACGCAGTATTTT
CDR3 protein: CASSQEGRETDTQYF

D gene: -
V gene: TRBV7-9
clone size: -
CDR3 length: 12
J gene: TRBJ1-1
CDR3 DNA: TGTGCCAGCAGGGGGGGAGAGACTGAAGCTTTCTTT
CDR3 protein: CASRGGETEAFF

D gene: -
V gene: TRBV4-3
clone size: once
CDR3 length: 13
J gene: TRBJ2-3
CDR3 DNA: TGCGCCAGCAGCCATCAAAGGGGTGATACGCAGTATTTT
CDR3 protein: CASSHQRGDTQYF

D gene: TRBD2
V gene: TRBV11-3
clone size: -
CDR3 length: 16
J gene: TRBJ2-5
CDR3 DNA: TGTGCCAGCAGCTTAGTCCGACTAGCGTTCCCCAAGACCCAGTACTTC
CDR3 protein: CASSLVRLAFPKTQYF

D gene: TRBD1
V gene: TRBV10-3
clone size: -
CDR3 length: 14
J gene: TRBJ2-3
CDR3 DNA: TGTGCCATCAGTGGGGACAGTGCTCCTGAGGTGGGGTATTTT
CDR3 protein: CAISGDSAPEVGYF

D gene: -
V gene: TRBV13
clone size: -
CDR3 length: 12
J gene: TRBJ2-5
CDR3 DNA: TGTGCCAGCAGCTTGTCAGGGGAGACCCAGTACTTC
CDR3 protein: CASSLSGETQYF